The 17 T cell receptor beta chains presented below share a single source sample, sequenced in a study of blood T cell repertoires in COVID-19. Libraries were prepared by immunoSEQ multiplex PCR; TCRdb keeps only in-frame clonotypes and omits some of them. This sample has fewer than 90,000 clones; approximately 84% occur once, and the top ten carry 6.3%. Sequenced material: peripheral blood. The receptors originated from a man between 65 and 79 years old with COVID-19, enrolled during active disease.

The chain is built from TRBV12-3 or TRBV12-4 and TRBJ2-7; 7 bases match TRBD2. This CDR3 has 13 amino acids. The ends lost 3 bases at V and 3 bases at J; junction bases unmatched: 2. CDR3 in amino acids: CASSLGEGYEQYF. Here the CDR3 DNA reads TGTGCCAGCAGTTTGGGGGAGGGCTACGAGCAGTACTTC.

This clone appeared a few times. The chain carries TRBV6-5 and TRBJ2-4; possible D gene TRBD1, 6 bases. The CDR3 totals 12 residues. CDR1 and CDR2 from the germline V gene are MNHEY and SVGAGI. The V end lost 6 bases, the J end lost 7 bases, and 10 bases lay between the germline ends. The CDR3: CASSPGENIQYF. CDR3 nucleotide sequence: TGTGCCAGCAGCCCAGGGGAGAACATTCAGTACTTC.

The V call is TRBV2, the J call TRBJ1-4; 7 bases map to TRBD1. The germline V gene encodes CDR1 SNHLY and CDR2 FYNNEI. The CDR3 covers 15 residues. The ends lost 1 base at V and 3 bases at J; junction bases unmatched: 2. CDR3 residues: CASSEGQGANEKLFF. The CDR3 nucleotides are TGTGCCAGCAGTGAAGGACAGGGCGCTAATGAAAAACTGTTTTTT. The full variable domain, its missing parts supplied by reference TRBV2 and TRBJ1-4, is EPEVTQTPSHQVTQMGQEVILRCVPISNHLYFYWYRQILGQKVEFLVSFYNNEISEKSEIFDDQFSVERPDGSNFTLKIRSTKLEDSAMYFCASSEGQGANEKLFFGSGTQLSVL.

The rearrangement links TRBV6-5 to TRBJ2-7; the D gene is possibly TRBD2 (6 bases). Germline V lookup: CDR1 MNHEY, CDR2 SVGAGI. This CDR3 is 14 amino acids long. Trimming removed 6 bases at V and 2 bases at J, with 14 bases between. As DNA, the CDR3 is TGTGCCAGCAGCTATCGGGACTTGACCTACGAGCAGTACTTC. Translated, it gives CASSYRDLTYEQYF.

This clone has only a few counts. The rearrangement uses TRBV5-4 and TRBJ2-1; 9 nucleotides line up with TRBD2. The trim removed 4 bases at V and 8 bases at J, leaving 16 bases unmatched. The CDR3 runs to 17 residues. The germline V gene has CDR1 SGHNT and CDR2 YYREEE (reference sequence). The CDR3 sequence: CASSPGGNSGRGHEQFF. In nucleotides, the CDR3 is TGTGCCAGCAGCCCCGGGGGTAATAGCGGGAGAGGCCATGAGCAGTTCTTC. Based on the CDR3 plus reference TRBV5-4 and TRBJ2-1, the full variable domain is ETGVTQSPTHLIKTRGQQVTLRCSSQSGHNTVSWYQQALGQGPQFIFQYYREEENGRGNFPPRFSGLQFPNYSSELNVNALELDDSALYLCASSPGGNSGRGHEQFFGPGTRLTVL.

This clone occurred once. The chain couples TRBV18 to TRBJ2-7, with TRBD2 matching over 8 bases. The V segment lost 2 bases and the J segment 4 bases; nucleotides outside the gene matches: 1. The germline CDR1 and CDR2 sequences are KGHSH and LQKENI. The CDR3 runs to 13 residues. This chain's CDR3 is CASSPASGYEQYF. CDR3 in DNA: TGTGCCAGCTCACCAGCTAGCGGGTACGAGCAGTACTTC.

The rearrangement uses TRBV7-9 and TRBJ1-1; D unclear. With 4 bases removed from V and 0 bases from J, the gap between germline ends came to 15 bases. CDR1 and CDR2 (germline): SEHNR, FQNEAQ (reference sequence). CDR3 length: 16 amino acids. This CDR3 is CASSSLLRSLNTEAFF. In DNA, the CDR3 is TGTGCCAGCAGCTCACTTCTTCGGTCCCTGAACACTGAAGCTTTCTTT.

This clone was counted only a few times. The rearrangement joins TRBV11-3 to TRBJ2-5; D possibly corresponds to TRBD2 (7 bases). V lost 2 bases, J lost 6 bases, and 16 bases lay in between. CDR1 and CDR2 from the germline V gene are SGHNT and YENEEA. CDR3 size: 15 residues. CDR3 nucleotides: TGTGCCAGCAGCTTAATATTCCGGGGGGCAAAGACCCAGTACTTC. This encodes CASSLIFRGAKTQYF.

The gene calls are TRBV7-8 and TRBJ2-3; possibly TRBD1 for D (5 bases). Trimming cost V 3 bases and J 3 bases, with 19 bases left between them. CDR1 is SGHVS, CDR2 FQNEAQ, per germline. The CDR3 has 17 amino acids. The CDR3 DNA follows: TGTGCCAGCAGCTTCAGGGCGAAATGGTATGCAACAGATACGCAGTATTTT. It codes for CASSFRAKWYATDTQYF.

The chain has TRBV6-5 and TRBJ2-7, with D perhaps TRBD1 (5 bases). V was pared by 2 bases and J by 8 bases, with 10 bases between. The CDR3 runs 12 residues. The germline gives CDR1 MNHEY, CDR2 SVGAGI. The DNA of the CDR3 is TGTGCCAGCAGTTACCCCCAGGGCCAGCAGTACTTC. Translation: CASSYPQGQQYF.

This clone has a handful of counts. The chain employs TRBV19 and TRBJ1-1, with TRBD1 as a possible D gene (5 bases). The germline V gene encodes CDR1 LNHDA and CDR2 SQIVND (reference sequence). CDR3 length: 14 residues. V was cut by 6 bases and J by 5 bases, with 16 bases left in between. As DNA, the CDR3 is TGTGCCAGTAGGCGAGACAGAATGCGAACTGAAGCTTTCTTT. Its translation is CASRRDRMRTEAFF. The full variable domain, in which reference TRBV19 and TRBJ1-1 provide the parts outside the CDR3, is DGGITQSPKYLFRKEGQNVTLSCEQNLNHDAMYWYRQDPGQGLRLIYYSQIVNDFQKGDIAEGYSVSREKKESFPLTVTSAQKNPTAFYLCASRRDRMRTEAFFGQGTRLTVV.

The chain uses TRBV18 and TRBJ2-5, with a tentative D call TRBD1 (6 bases). Deletions cut 5 bases from V and 5 bases from J, with 9 bases between. This CDR3 is 12 amino acids long. Germline assignment: CDR1 KGHSH and CDR2 LQKENI. DNA of the CDR3: TGTGCCAGCTCAGGACAGTCCGAGACCCAGTACTTC. Translating gives CASSGQSETQYF.

The chain recombines TRBV5-6 with TRBJ1-5; D gene unclear. V lost 3 bases, J lost 6 bases, and 10 bases lay in between. Germline CDR1 SGHDT, CDR2 YYEEEE. The CDR3 has 13 residues. CDR3 amino acids: CASSSSGRQPQHF. The CDR3 nucleotides are TGTGCCAGCAGCTCCTCAGGTCGTCAGCCCCAGCATTTT.

This clone was detected once. The chain uses TRBV10-3 and TRBJ1-3, with TRBD1 identical over 11 bases. CDR1 is ENHRY and CDR2 is SYGVKD in the germline V gene. V gave up 6 bases and J gave up 1 base; unmatched junction bases: 5. The CDR3 totals 16 residues. CDR3 loop: CAISAGTGGSGNTIYF. The DNA for the CDR3 is TGTGCCATCAGCGCAGGGACAGGGGGATCTGGAAACACCATATATTTT.

The chain links TRBV19 to TRBJ1-6, with D possibly matching TRBD1 (6 bases). Per the germline V gene, CDR1 is LNHDA and CDR2 is SQIVND (reference sequence). Trimming took off 8 bases at V and 10 bases at J, with 12 bases between the two ends. This CDR3 contains 12 residues. CDR3 DNA sequence: TGTGCCAGTCAGGGACAAAAGTCACCCCTCCACTTT. It is translated as CASQGQKSPLHF.

This rearrangement joins TRBV9 to TRBJ1-1; D is uncertain. Germline V CDR1 and CDR2: SGDLS, YYNGEE. V was pared by 3 bases and J by 0 bases, with 12 bases between. The CDR3 spans 15 residues. CDR3 loop: CASSGYSSVNTEAFF. CDR3 bases: TGTGCCAGCAGCGGATACAGTTCCGTGAACACTGAAGCTTTCTTT.

CDR3 bases: TGTGCCAGCAGAGACAGGGATGGCTACACCTTC. The encoded protein is CASRDRDGYTF. The rearrangement uses TRBV6-5 and TRBJ1-2, with 7 positions matching TRBD1. With 6 bases clipped from V and 6 bases from J, the junction kept 1 base outside the gene matches. Germline values: CDR1 MNHEY, CDR2 SVGAGI. This CDR3 is 11 amino acids long.